This TCR beta chain was documented in a study of T cell responses to AZD1222 COVID-19 vaccine. Broader study findings: In a largely white British group with more females than males, clonal diversity was possibly underestimated. There were vaccine-associated CD4 TCRs across spike, dominant at 160-218 and 743-854.

Clones were sequenced by immunoSEQ multiplex PCR, and TCRdb holds only the in-frame ones, with some missing. Of fewer than 150,000 clones in the sample, approximately 90% were seen once. Comments on this clone: Its target is not known.

Trimming stripped 0 bases from V and 0 bases from J, with 5 bases between. The CDR3 totals 14 residues. The germline V gene encodes CDR1 MNHNS and CDR2 SASEGT. The V and J genes are TRBV6-1 and TRBJ1-1; D is ambiguous. The sequencing here drew on peripheral blood, taken on day 0 of AZD1222 vaccination. The source is an adult in good health. The CDR3 DNA reads as TGTGCCAGCAGTGAAGCAGGCATGAACACTGAAGCTTTCTTT. This encodes CASSEAGMNTEAFF.